The sequence of this T cell receptor beta chain was determined in a study of blood T cell repertoires in COVID-19. Patients from Seattle were sampled longitudinally, starting during active infection. Measured with immunoSEQ multiplex PCR; TCRdb has only the in-frame clones, and not every one. The sample lists tens of thousands of clones, approximately 86% seen once, with 20% to 25% in the top ten. The germline gives CDR1 MNHEY, CDR2 SMNVEV (reference sequence). This CDR3 is 15 amino acids long. With V trimmed by 0 bases and J by 5 bases, 6 bases remained unmatched. This chain uses TRBV27 with TRBJ2-7; 8 bases align to TRBD1. The sequencing sample was made of peripheral blood. The TCR comes from a woman older than 75 with COVID-19, enrolled during active disease. CDR3 residues: CASSLSITGGHEQYF. CDR3 DNA: TGTGCCAGCAGTTTATCCATCACAGGGGGACACGAGCAGTACTTC.